In its sample, the clone carrying this TCR beta chain was seen many times. Clones were sequenced by immunoSEQ multiplex PCR, and TCRdb holds only the in-frame ones, with some missing. This sample carries 1 million to 1.3 million clones, approximately 80% of them seen once, and the ten largest clones take 0.55% to 0.7%. These data belong to a study of shared clonotypes between healthy human individuals. The CDR3 covers 14 residues. CDR1 is MDHEN, CDR2 SYDVKM, per germline. Trimming shortened V by 1 base and J by 4 bases, and 10 bases separated the two germline ends. The V and J genes are TRBV28 and TRBJ1-2, with a possible D match to TRBD1 (5 bases). This TCR derives from a young man in good health. Some clones in this sample may be carry-over from other donors' samples. Sequencing was performed on memory CD4+ T cells from PBMCs. Described subset: CD45RA-negative fraction. The CDR3 sequence: CASSLSGGSYGYTF. The CDR3 nucleotides are TGTGCCAGCAGTTTATCTGGGGGGTCCTATGGCTACACCTTC.